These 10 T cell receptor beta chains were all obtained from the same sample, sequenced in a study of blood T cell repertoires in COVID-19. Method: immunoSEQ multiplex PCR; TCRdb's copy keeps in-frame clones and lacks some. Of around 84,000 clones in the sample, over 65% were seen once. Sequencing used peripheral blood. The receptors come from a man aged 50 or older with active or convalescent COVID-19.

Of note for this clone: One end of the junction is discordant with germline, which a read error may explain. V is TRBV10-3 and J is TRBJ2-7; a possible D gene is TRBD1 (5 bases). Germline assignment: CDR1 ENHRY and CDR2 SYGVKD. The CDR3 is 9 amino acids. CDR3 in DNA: TGTGCCATCAGTGAGTCGAGACAGTTC. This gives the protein CAISESRQF.

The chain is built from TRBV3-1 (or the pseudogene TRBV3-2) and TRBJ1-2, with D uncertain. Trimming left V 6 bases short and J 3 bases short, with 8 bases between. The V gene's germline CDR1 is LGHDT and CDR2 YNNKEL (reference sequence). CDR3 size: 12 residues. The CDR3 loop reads CASRANDYGYTF. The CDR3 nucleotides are TGTGCCAGCAGGGCAAACGACTATGGCTACACCTTC.

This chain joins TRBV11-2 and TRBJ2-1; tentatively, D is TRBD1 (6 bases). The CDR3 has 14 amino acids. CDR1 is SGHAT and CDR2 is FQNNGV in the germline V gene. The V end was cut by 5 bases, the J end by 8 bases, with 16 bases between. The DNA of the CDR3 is TGTGCCAGCAGCGCGCCTCTCAGGGGACATGAGCAGTTCTTC. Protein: CASSAPLRGHEQFF.

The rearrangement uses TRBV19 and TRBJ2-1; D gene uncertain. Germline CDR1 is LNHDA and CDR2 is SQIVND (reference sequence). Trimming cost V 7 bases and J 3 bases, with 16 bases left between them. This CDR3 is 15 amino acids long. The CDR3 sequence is CASTQAPIGYNEQFF. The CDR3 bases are TGTGCCAGTACCCAGGCTCCGATAGGCTACAATGAGCAGTTCTTC.

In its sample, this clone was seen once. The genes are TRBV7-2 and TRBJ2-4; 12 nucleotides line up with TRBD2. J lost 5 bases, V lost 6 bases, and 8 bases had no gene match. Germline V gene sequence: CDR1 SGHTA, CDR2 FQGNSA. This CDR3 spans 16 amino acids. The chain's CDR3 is CASRKGTSGRENIQYF. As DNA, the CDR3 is TGTGCCAGCAGAAAGGGGACTAGCGGGCGAGAAAACATTCAGTACTTC.

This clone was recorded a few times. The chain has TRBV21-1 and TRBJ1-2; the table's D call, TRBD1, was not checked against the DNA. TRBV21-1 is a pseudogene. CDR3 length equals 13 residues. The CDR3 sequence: CASDPRGEDGYTF. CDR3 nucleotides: TGTGCCAGTGACCCCAGGGGCGAAGATGGCTACACCTTC.

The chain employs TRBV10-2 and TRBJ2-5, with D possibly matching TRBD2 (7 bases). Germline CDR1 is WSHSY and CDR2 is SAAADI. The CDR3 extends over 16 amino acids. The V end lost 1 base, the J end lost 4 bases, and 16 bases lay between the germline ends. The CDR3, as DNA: TGCGCCAGCAGTGAGTTTGGGGGGGGGCCAAGAGAGACCCAGTACTTC. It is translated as CASSEFGGGPRETQYF.

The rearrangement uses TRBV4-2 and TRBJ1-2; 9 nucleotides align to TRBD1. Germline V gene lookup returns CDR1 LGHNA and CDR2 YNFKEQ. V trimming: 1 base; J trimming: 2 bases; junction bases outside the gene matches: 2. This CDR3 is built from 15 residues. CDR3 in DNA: TGTGCCAGCAGCCAAGGACAGGGGGAAAACTATGGCTACACCTTC. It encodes CASSQGQGENYGYTF.

In nucleotides, the CDR3 is TGTGCCAGCAGCCTTGACAGGTCGTACGGGGAGCTGTTTTTT. This gives the protein CASSLDRSYGELFF. The rearrangement uses TRBV9 and TRBJ2-2, with D maybe TRBD1 (6 bases). CDR3 length equals 14 residues. V was pared by 4 bases and J by 7 bases, with 14 bases between. CDR1 is SGDLS, CDR2 YYNGEE, per germline. The full variable domain, completed using reference TRBV9 and TRBJ2-2, is DSGVTQTPKHLITATGQRVTLRCSPRSGDLSVYWYQQSLDQGLQFLIQYYNGEERAKGNILERFSAQQFPDLHSELNLSSLELGDSALYFCASSLDRSYGELFFGEGSRLTVL.

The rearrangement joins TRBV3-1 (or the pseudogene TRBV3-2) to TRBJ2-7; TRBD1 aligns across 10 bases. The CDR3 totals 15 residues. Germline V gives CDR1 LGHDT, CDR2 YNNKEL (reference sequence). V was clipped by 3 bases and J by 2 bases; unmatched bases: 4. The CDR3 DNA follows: TGTGCCAGCAGCCACGCGGGACAGGGGACCTACGAGCAGTACTTC. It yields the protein CASSHAGQGTYEQYF.